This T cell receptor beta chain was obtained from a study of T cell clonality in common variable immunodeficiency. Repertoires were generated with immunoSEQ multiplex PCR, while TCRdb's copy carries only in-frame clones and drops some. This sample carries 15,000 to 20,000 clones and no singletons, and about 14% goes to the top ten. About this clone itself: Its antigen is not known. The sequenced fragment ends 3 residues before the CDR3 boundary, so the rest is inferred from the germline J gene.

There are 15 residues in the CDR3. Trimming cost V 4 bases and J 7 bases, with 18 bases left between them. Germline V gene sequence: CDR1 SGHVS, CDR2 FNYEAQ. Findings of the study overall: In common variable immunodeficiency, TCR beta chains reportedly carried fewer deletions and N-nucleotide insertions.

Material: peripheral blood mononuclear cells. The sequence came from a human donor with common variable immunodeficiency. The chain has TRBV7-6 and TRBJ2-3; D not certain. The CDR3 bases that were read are TGTGCCAGCAGCTCACCCGAATGGAGCGCACATACG. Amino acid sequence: CASSSPEWSAHT. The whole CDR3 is CASSSPEWSAHTQYF.